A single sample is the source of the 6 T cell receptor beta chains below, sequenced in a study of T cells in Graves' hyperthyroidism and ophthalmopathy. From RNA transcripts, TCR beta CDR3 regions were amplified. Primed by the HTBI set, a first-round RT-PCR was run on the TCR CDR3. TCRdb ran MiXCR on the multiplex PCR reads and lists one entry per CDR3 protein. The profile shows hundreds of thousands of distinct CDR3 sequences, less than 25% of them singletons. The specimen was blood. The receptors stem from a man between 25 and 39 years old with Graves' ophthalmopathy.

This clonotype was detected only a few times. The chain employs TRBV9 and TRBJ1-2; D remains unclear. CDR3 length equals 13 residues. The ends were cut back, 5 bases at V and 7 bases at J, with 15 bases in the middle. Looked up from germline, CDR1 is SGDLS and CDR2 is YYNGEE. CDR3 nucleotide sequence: TGTGCCAGCAGTCGGCAAGGCCATGGTGGCTACACCTTC. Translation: CASSRQGHGGYTF.

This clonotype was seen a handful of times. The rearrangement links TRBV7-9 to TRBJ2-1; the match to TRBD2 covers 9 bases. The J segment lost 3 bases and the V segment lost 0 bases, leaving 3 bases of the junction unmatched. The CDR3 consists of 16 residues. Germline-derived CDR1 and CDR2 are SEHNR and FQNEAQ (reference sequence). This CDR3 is CASSLAGGGDYNEQFF. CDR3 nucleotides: TGTGCCAGCAGCTTAGCGGGCGGGGGGGACTACAATGAGCAGTTCTTC.

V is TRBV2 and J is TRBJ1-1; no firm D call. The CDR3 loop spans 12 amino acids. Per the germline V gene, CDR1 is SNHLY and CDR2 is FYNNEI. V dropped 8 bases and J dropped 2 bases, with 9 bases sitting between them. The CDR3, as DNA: TGTGCCAGCGGTGCGGCCAACACTGAAGCTTTCTTT. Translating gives CASGAANTEAFF.

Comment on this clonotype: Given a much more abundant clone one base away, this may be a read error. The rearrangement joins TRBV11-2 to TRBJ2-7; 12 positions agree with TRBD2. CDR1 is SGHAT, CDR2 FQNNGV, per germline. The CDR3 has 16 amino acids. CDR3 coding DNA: TGTGCCAGCAGCTTAGATCTAGCGGGAGGGTCCTACAAGCAGTACTTC. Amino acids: CASSLDLAGGSYKQYF.

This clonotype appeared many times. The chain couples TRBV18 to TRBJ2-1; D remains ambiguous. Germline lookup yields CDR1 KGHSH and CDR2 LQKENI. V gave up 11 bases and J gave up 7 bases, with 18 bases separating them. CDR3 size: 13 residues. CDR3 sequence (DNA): TGTGCCGGAGCAGACGTAGGGTATAATGAGCAGTTCTTC. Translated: CAGADVGYNEQFF.

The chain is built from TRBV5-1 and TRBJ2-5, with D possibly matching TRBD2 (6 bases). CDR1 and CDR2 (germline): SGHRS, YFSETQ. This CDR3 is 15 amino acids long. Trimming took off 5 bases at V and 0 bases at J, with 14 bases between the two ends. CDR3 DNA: TGCGCCAGCAGAACCCCCGGCGGGGACCAAGAGACCCAGTACTTC. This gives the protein CASRTPGGDQETQYF.